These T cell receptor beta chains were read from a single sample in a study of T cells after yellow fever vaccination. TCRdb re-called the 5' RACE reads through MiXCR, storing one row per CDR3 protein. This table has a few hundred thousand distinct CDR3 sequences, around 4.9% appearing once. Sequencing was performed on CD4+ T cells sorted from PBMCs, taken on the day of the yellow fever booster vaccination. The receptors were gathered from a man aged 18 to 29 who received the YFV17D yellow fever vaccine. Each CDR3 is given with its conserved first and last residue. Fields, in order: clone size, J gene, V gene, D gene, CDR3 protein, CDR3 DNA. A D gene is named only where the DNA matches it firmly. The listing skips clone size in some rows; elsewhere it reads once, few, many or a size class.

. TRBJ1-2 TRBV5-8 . CASRRAGASYGYTF TGTGCCAGCAGAAGGGCAGGGGCAAGCTATGGCTACACCTTC
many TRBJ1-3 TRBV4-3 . CASSQTTGSGNTIYF TGCGCCAGCAGCCAAACGACAGGCTCTGGAAACACCATATATTTT
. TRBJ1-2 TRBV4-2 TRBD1 CASSQQPGQNYGYTF TGTGCCAGCAGCCAACAACCGGGACAGAACTATGGCTACACCTTC
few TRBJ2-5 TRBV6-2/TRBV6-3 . CASSYRLDEPLYQETQYF TGTGCCAGCAGTTACCGCCTGGACGAGCCCTTATACCAAGAGACCCAGTACTTC
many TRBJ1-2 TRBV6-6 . CASSSRLGEGSAVGYTF TGTGCCAGCAGTTCCCGTTTAGGGGAGGGAAGTGCCGTAGGCTACACCTTC
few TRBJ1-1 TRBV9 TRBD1 CASSVDRGANTEAFF TGTGCCAGCAGCGTAGACAGGGGCGCGAACACTGAAGCTTTCTTT
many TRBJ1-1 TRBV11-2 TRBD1 CASSYIYRGLTEAFF TGTGCCAGCAGCTATATATACAGGGGATTGACTGAAGCTTTCTTT
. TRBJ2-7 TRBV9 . CASSVGPEDYEQYF TGTGCCAGCAGCGTGGGGCCTGAGGACTACGAGCAGTACTTC
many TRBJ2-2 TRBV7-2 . CASSLSVGTGELFF TGTGCCAGCAGCTTATCGGTGGGCACCGGGGAGCTGTTTTTT
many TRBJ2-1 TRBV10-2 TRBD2 CASLGGGINEQFF TGCGCCAGCCTGGGCGGGGGGATAAATGAGCAGTTCTTC
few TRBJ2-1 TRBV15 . CATSRDPAQVPNEQFF TGTGCCACCAGCAGAGACCCCGCCCAGGTGCCCAATGAGCAGTTCTTC
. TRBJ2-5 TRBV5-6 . CASSSGSGGGGETQYF TGTGCCAGCAGCTCCGGCTCCGGCGGGGGCGGGGAGACCCAGTACTTC
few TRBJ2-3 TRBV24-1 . CATGGSPDTQYF TGTGCCACCGGGGGGTCCCCAGATACGCAGTATTTT
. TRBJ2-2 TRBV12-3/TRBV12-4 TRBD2 CASSKSGVPGELFF TGTGCCAGCAGCAAGAGCGGGGTGCCCGGGGAGCTGTTTTTT
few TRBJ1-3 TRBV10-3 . CAISRTSGNTIYF TGTGCCATCAGTCGTACCTCTGGAAACACCATATATTTT
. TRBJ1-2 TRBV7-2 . CASSIDGMINYGYTF TGTGCCAGCAGCATTGACGGAATGATTAACTATGGCTACACCTTC
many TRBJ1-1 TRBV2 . CASSELGNTEAFF TGTGCCAGCAGCGAACTCGGAAACACTGAAGCTTTCTTT
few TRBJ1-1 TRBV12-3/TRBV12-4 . CASSFRPFFGGRKTEAFF TGTGCCAGCAGTTTTCGCCCCTTTTTTGGGGGGCGAAAGACTGAAGCTTTCTTT
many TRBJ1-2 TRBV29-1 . CSADGYYGYTF TGCAGCGCGGACGGCTACTATGGCTACACCTTC
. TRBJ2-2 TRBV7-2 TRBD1 CASSEFKGANTGELFF TGTGCCAGCAGCGAATTTAAGGGGGCAAACACCGGGGAGCTGTTTTTT
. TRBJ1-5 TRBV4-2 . CASSQDVGSPSNQPQHF TGTGCCAGCAGCCAAGATGTGGGCAGTCCCAGCAATCAGCCCCAGCATTTT
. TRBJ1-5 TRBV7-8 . CASSLGDFGQPQHF TGTGCCAGCAGCTTAGGCGATTTTGGACAGCCCCAGCATTTT
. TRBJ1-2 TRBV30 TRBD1 CAWSRRDRGRGGYTF TGTGCCTGGAGCCGCCGGGACAGGGGAAGAGGTGGCTACACCTTC
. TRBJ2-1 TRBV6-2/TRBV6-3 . CASSYSRVGVEQFF TGTGCCAGCAGTTACTCGCGTGTGGGGGTCGAGCAGTTCTTC
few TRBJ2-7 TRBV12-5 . CASGLVGYEQYF TGTGCTAGTGGTTTGGTAGGCTACGAGCAGTACTTC
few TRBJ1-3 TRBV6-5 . CASSQPHSGNTIYF TGTGCCAGCAGTCAACCACACTCTGGAAACACCATATATTTT
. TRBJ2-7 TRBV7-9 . CASSLNQGAYEQYF TGTGCCAGCAGCTTAAATCAGGGTGCCTACGAGCAGTACTTC
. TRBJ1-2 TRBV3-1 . CASSATGNGYTF TGTGCCAGCAGCGCTACAGGGAATGGCTACACCTTC
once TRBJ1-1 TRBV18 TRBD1 CASSWGTDTEAFF TGTGCCAGCTCATGGGGGACAGACACTGAAGCTTTCTTT
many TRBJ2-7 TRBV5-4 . CASSRGLTTGEQYF TGTGCCAGCAGCCGCGGGTTAACTACGGGAGAGCAGTACTTC
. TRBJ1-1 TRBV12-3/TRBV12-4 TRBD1 CASSRQGVNTEAFF TGTGCCAGCAGCCGACAGGGGGTGAACACTGAAGCTTTCTTT
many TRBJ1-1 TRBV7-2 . CASSFFSSIMNTEAFF TGTGCCAGCAGCTTCTTTTCGTCCATCATGAACACTGAAGCTTTCTTT
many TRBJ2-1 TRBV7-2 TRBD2 CASSWGGGADEQFF TGTGCCAGCAGCTGGGGCGGGGGGGCGGATGAGCAGTTCTTC
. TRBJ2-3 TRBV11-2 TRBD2 CASSLRGGAGGPDTQYF TGTGCCAGCAGCTTAAGAGGTGGAGCGGGGGGCCCAGATACGCAGTATTTT
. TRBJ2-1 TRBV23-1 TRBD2 CASSQSPGLASNEQFF TGCGCCAGCAGTCAATCTCCGGGACTAGCGAGCAATGAGCAGTTCTTC
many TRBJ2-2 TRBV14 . CASSQSASGELFF TGTGCCAGCAGCCAATCTGCCTCCGGGGAGCTGTTTTTT
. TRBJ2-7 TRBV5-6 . CASSSGAYEQYF TGTGCCAGCAGCTCAGGGGCCTACGAGCAGTACTTC
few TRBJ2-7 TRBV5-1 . CASSPRDPSYEQYF TGCGCCAGCAGCCCCCGGGACCCGTCCTACGAGCAGTACTTC
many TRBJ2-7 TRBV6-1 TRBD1 CASSEMAPGQPYEQYF TGTGCCAGCAGTGAAATGGCACCGGGACAGCCCTACGAGCAGTACTTC
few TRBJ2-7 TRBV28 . CASSLGGGRAGEQYF TGTGCCAGCAGTCTTGGGGGGGGCCGCGCGGGGGAGCAGTACTTC
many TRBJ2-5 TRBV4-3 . CASSPDSGQETQYF TGCGCCAGCAGCCCGGACAGCGGACAAGAGACCCAGTACTTC
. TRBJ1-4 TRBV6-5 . CASSRYSRATAQNEKLFF TGTGCCAGCAGTCGTTACTCCCGGGCGACGGCTCAGAATGAAAAACTGTTTTTT
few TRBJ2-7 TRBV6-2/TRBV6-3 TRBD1 CAGRRQGSYEQYF TGTGCCGGGAGACGACAGGGATCCTACGAGCAGTACTTC
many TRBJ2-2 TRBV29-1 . CSVEMIVPGGLFF TGCAGCGTTGAGATGATTGTTCCCGGGGGGCTGTTTTTT
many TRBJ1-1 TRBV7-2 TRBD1 CASSRTGQGFTEAFF TGTGCCAGCAGCCGAACTGGACAGGGGTTCACTGAAGCTTTCTTT
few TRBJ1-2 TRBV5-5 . CASSLGAGANYGYTF TGTGCCAGCAGCTTGGGGGCAGGAGCTAACTATGGCTACACCTTC
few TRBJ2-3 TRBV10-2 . CASRSTLAPLDTQYF TGCGCCAGCAGGTCAACTCTAGCGCCCCTAGATACGCAGTATTTT
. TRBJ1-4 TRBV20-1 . CSATLPPSQNNEKLFF TGCAGTGCTACTCTTCCCCCCAGTCAGAATAATGAAAAACTGTTTTTT
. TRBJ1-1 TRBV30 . CAWSGMNTEAFF TGTGCCTGGAGCGGAATGAACACTGAAGCTTTCTTT
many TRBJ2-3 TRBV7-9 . CASSSSLGHPADTQYF TGTGCCAGCAGCTCCTCGCTGGGGCACCCCGCAGATACGCAGTATTTT
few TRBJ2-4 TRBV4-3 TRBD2 CASSQDSLAGAPRDKNIQYF TGCGCCAGCAGCCAAGATTCCCTAGCGGGGGCCCCTAGGGACAAAAACATTCAGTACTTC
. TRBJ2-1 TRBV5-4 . CASSLAPDEQFF TGTGCCAGCAGCTTGGCCCCAGATGAGCAGTTCTTC
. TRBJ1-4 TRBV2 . CASSPNEKLFF TGTGCCAGCAGTCCGAATGAAAAACTGTTTTTT